These 20 T cell receptor beta chains were all obtained from the same sample, sequenced in a study of blood T cell repertoires in COVID-19. This table comes from immunoSEQ multiplex PCR, and its TCRdb copy is limited to in-frame clones, with some not included. In the table there are approximately 180,000 clones, roughly 90% of which are singletons. Input material: peripheral blood. The source is a woman in her forties or fifties with acute or convalescent COVID-19.

This clone was observed many times. The V and J genes are TRBV21-1 and TRBJ1-3. TRBV21-1 is termed a pseudogene. This CDR3 is 15 amino acids long. The CDR3 DNA reads TGTGCCAGCAGCAGGGGGGGAAGGGGTAGGAACACCATATATTTT. Its protein is CASSRGGRGRNTIYF.

This chain links TRBV4-1 with TRBJ2-7; TRBD1 matches 8 bases. Germline loops: CDR1 MGHRA, CDR2 YSYEKL. The CDR3 consists of 16 residues. The V and J ends lost 4 bases and 1 base, in that order; junction bases with no gene match: 9. CDR3 in DNA: TGCGCCAGCAGCCCGAATCCGGGACAGGCGTCCTACGAGCAGTACTTC. Translated: CASSPNPGQASYEQYF.

The chain joins TRBV29-1 to TRBJ2-3; 9 bases match TRBD2. Germline V gene sequence: CDR1 SQVTM, CDR2 ANQGSEA. There are 15 residues in the CDR3. Trimming removed 4 bases from V and 2 bases from J; junction bases left unmatched: 7. The CDR3 here is CSVGGRGGPTDTQYF. DNA of the CDR3: TGCAGCGTTGGAGGGCGGGGGGGCCCCACAGATACGCAGTATTTT.

The chain employs TRBV7-2 and TRBJ1-5, with TRBD1 as a possible D gene (5 bases). The germline V gene has CDR1 SGHTA and CDR2 FQGNSA. The germline V and J ends were trimmed by 1 base and 3 bases, with 13 bases remaining between them. The CDR3 loop spans 16 amino acids. DNA for the CDR3: TGTGCCAGCAGCTTAGTTGGTCAGGGTAACAATCAGCCCCAGCATTTT. This translates into CASSLVGQGNNQPQHF.

The CDR3 reads CASSVLGTSAYEQYF. The CDR3 bases are TGTGCCAGCAGCGTACTAGGGACTAGCGCCTACGAGCAGTACTTC. The chain has TRBV9 and TRBJ2-7; TRBD2 aligns across 10 bases. The V and J ends lost 1 base and 2 bases, in that order; junction bases with no gene match: 3. CDR1 SGDLS and CDR2 YYNGEE come from the germline V gene. The CDR3 loop spans 15 amino acids.

V is TRBV18 and J is TRBJ2-1; 13 bases line up with TRBD2. The V gene end was trimmed by 4 bases and the J gene end by 5 bases; junction bases not matched to a gene: 2. CDR1 and CDR2 from the germline V gene are KGHSH and LQKENI. This CDR3 contains 15 residues. As DNA, the CDR3 is TGTGCCAGCTCACGTGGGACTAGCGGGGACAATGAGCAGTTCTTC. It specifies CASSRGTSGDNEQFF. The entire variable domain, with the rest obtained from reference TRBV18 and TRBJ2-1, is as follows: NAGVMQNPRHLVRRRGQEARLRCSPMKGHSHVYWYRQLPEEGLKFMVYLQKENIIDESGMPKERFSAEFPKEGPSILRIQQVVRGDSAAYFCASSRGTSGDNEQFFGPGTRLTVL.

V usage is TRBV12-2 and J usage is TRBJ2-7; whether TRBD2, the table's D call, matches the DNA was not checked. TRBV12-2 is marked as a pseudogene. This CDR3 comprises 12 residues. CDR3 residues: CASDGGEYEQYF. The CDR3 DNA is TGTGCAAGCGACGGGGGGGAGTACGAGCAGTACTTC.

The J gene is TRBJ1-4, the V gene TRBV7-9; 10 bases match TRBD1. Germline V gene data show CDR1 as SEHNR and CDR2 as FQNEAQ (reference sequence). V was clipped by 0 bases and J by 7 bases; unmatched bases: 2. The CDR3 has 15 amino acids. The CDR3, as DNA: TGTGCCAGCAGCTTAGCCGGGACAGGGGCTGAAAAACTGTTTTTT. Its translation is CASSLAGTGAEKLFF.

The CDR3 sequence: CSGLGAGELFF. CDR3 in DNA: TGCAGCGGCCTAGGGGCCGGGGAGCTGTTTTTT. The J gene is TRBJ2-2, the V gene TRBV29-1, with D perhaps matching TRBD1 (5 bases). The germline V and J ends were trimmed by 7 bases and 6 bases, with 9 bases remaining between them. Germline CDR1 reads SQVTM; CDR2 reads ANQGSEA. The CDR3 totals 11 residues.

The V and J genes are TRBV3-1 (or the pseudogene TRBV3-2) and TRBJ2-3; the D is unclear. Trimming left V 5 bases short and J 0 bases short, with 9 bases between. The CDR3 length is 14 residues. CDR1 and CDR2 from the germline V gene are LGHDT and YNNKEL (reference sequence). The CDR3 sequence is CASSKLPSTDTQYF. For the CDR3, the DNA is TGTGCCAGCAGCAAGCTCCCTAGCACAGATACGCAGTATTTT.

In this sample, this clone turned up a few times. The V gene is TRBV6-2 or TRBV6-3, the J gene TRBJ2-2, with 9 positions matching TRBD1. This CDR3 spans 17 amino acids. Germline V gene sequence: CDR1 MNHEY, CDR2 SVGEGT. Trimming removed 6 bases from V and 0 bases from J; junction bases left unmatched: 8. The CDR3 DNA follows: TGTGCCAGCAGCCAACCCGGGACAGGGACGAACACCGGGGAGCTGTTTTTT. It translates to CASSQPGTGTNTGELFF.

The rearrangement links TRBV7-2 to TRBJ1-2; no reliable D call. The CDR3 extends over 13 amino acids. CDR1 and CDR2 (germline): SGHTA, FQGNSA. V was clipped by 7 bases and J by 4 bases, with 13 bases between them. CDR3 loop: CASNSTSIYGYTF. The CDR3 nucleotides are TGTGCCAGCAACTCGACATCTATCTATGGCTACACCTTC.

The CDR3 DNA reads TGCGCCAGCAAGGGAGAGGGGTTACAGGGAAGGAACACTGAAGCTTTCTTT. Its translation: CASKGEGLQGRNTEAFF. The rearrangement uses TRBV5-1 and TRBJ1-1; a weak D match, TRBD1 (6 bases). The CDR3 sequence is 17 residues long. Trimming left V 6 bases short and J 1 base short, with 22 bases between. Germline CDR1 and CDR2: SGHRS and YFSETQ.

This rearrangement joins TRBV28 to TRBJ2-7, with D unclear. Germline loops: CDR1 MDHEN, CDR2 SYDVKM. The ends were cut back, 2 bases at V and 0 bases at J, with 11 bases in the middle. The CDR3 spans 15 residues. CDR3 protein: CASSLASVLSYEQYF. The CDR3 DNA sequence: TGTGCCAGCAGTTTAGCGAGCGTTCTCTCCTACGAGCAGTACTTC. The entire variable domain, with the rest obtained from reference TRBV28 and TRBJ2-7, is as follows: DVKVTQSSRYLVKRTGEKVFLECVQDMDHENMFWYRQDPGLGLRLIYFSYDVKMKEKGDIPEGYSVSREKKERFSLILESASTNQTSMYLCASSLASVLSYEQYFGPGTRLTVT.

J is TRBJ1-2 and V is TRBV7-8, with a tentative D call TRBD1 (6 bases). CDR1 SGHVS and CDR2 FQNEAQ come from the germline V gene. The CDR3 is 14 residues long. Trimming removed 4 bases at V and 4 bases at J, with 13 bases between. The CDR3, as DNA: TGTGCCAGCAGCTCTACAGGGAGACCCTATGGCTACACCTTC. Translated, it gives CASSSTGRPYGYTF.

The rearrangement uses TRBV2 and TRBJ2-7, with D possibly being TRBD1 (6 bases). The germline V gene has CDR1 SNHLY and CDR2 FYNNEI. V lost 6 bases to trimming and J lost 4 bases, with 10 bases between them. The CDR3 has 12 amino acids. CDR3 loop: CASSRGQYEQYF. In DNA form, the CDR3 reads TGTGCCAGCAGCAGGGGCCAATACGAGCAGTACTTC.

The chain uses TRBV11-2 and TRBJ2-1, with D possibly TRBD2 on 6 matching bases. This CDR3 has 15 amino acids. V dropped 3 bases and J dropped 6 bases, with 15 bases sitting between them. Germline assignment: CDR1 SGHAT and CDR2 FQNNGV. CDR3 in DNA: TGTGCCAGCAGCTTGGAGGACGGGACTTTCAATGAGCAGTTCTTC. Protein sequence: CASSLEDGTFNEQFF. Filled out from reference TRBV11-2 and TRBJ2-1, the complete variable domain reads EAGVAQSPRYKIIEKRQSVAFWCNPISGHATLYWYQQILGQGPKLLIQFQNNGVVDDSQLPKDRFSAERLKGVDSTLKIQPAKLEDSAVYLCASSLEDGTFNEQFFGPGTRLTVL.

J is TRBJ2-7 and V is TRBV5-6, with D possibly being TRBD1 (6 bases). The CDR3 has 15 amino acids. In germline, CDR1 is SGHDT, CDR2 YYEEEE. V was pared by 0 bases and J by 3 bases, with 13 bases between. The CDR3 region is CASSLGGQALYEQYF. CDR3 sequence (DNA): TGTGCCAGCAGCTTGGGGGGGCAAGCCCTCTACGAGCAGTACTTC.

The chain has TRBV7-8 and TRBJ2-2; TRBD1 matches 12 bases. This CDR3 has 17 amino acids. Germline loops: CDR1 SGHVS, CDR2 FQNEAQ. After removal of 5 bases from V and 5 bases from J, the junction contained 9 bases not matched to a gene. CDR3: CASSPRDRGRGTGELFF. The CDR3 bases are TGTGCCAGCAGCCCTCGGGACAGGGGGCGCGGAACCGGGGAGCTGTTTTTT.

This chain uses TRBV5-1 with TRBJ2-5; 7 bases line up with TRBD1. V trimming: 2 bases; J trimming: 5 bases; junction bases outside the gene matches: 6. Germline assignment: CDR1 SGHRS and CDR2 YFSETQ. This CDR3 is built from 14 residues. Here the CDR3 reads CASSFSGGPETQYF. The CDR3 DNA reads TGCGCCAGCAGCTTTTCAGGGGGACCGGAGACCCAGTACTTC.